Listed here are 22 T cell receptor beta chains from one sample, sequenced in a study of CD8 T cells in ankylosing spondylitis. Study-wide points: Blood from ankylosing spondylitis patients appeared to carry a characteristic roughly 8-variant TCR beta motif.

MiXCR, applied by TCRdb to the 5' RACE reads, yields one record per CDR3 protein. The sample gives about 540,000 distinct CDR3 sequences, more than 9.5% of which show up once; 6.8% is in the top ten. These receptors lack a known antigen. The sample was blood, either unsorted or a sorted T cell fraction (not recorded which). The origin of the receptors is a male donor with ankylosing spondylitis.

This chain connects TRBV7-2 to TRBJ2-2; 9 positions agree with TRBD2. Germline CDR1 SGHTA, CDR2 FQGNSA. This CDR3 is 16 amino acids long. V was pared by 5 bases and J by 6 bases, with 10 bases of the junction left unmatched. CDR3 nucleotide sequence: TGTGCCAGCAGCCCCCGTAGTAGCGGGAGAGCCGGGGAGCTGTTTTTT. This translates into CASSPRSSGRAGELFF.

The CDR3 region has the DNA TGTGCCAGCAGCCCGGACCGGCATACTAATGAAAAACTGTTTTTT. Translated: CASSPDRHTNEKLFF. V usage is TRBV7-9 and J usage is TRBJ1-4, with unresolved D. Between the trimmed V and J ends, which lost 5 bases and 2 bases, there was a span of 12 bases. Germline V CDR1 and CDR2: SEHNR, FQNEAQ (reference sequence). This CDR3 has 15 residues.

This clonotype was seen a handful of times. CDR3 coding DNA: TGTGCCACCAGCAGAGCAGGACAGACCTACGAGCAGTACTTC. This encodes CATSRAGQTYEQYF. The chain combines TRBV15 with TRBJ2-7, with TRBD1 as a possible D gene (6 bases). Between the trimmed V and J ends, which lost 1 base and 2 bases, there was a span of 9 bases. The CDR3 covers 14 residues. Germline CDR1 reads LNHNV; CDR2 reads YYDKDF (reference sequence).

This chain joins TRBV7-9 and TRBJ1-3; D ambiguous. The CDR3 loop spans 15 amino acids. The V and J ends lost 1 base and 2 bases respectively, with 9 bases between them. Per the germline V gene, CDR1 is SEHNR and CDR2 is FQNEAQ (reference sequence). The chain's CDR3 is CASSLVWPTGNTIYF. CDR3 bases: TGTGCCAGCAGCTTAGTGTGGCCGACTGGAAACACCATATATTTT.

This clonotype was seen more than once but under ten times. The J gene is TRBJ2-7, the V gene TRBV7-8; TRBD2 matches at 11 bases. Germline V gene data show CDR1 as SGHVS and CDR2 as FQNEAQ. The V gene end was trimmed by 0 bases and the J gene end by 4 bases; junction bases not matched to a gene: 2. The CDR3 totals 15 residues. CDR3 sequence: CASSLATSGSYEQYF. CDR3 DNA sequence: TGTGCCAGCAGCTTAGCTACTAGCGGGAGTTACGAGCAGTACTTC.

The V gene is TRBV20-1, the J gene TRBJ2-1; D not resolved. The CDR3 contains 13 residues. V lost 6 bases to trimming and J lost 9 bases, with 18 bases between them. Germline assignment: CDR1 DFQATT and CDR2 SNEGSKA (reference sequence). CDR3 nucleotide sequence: TGCAGTGCACCGAGGCAGTCCTGGAGTGAGCAGTTCTTC. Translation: CSAPRQSWSEQFF.

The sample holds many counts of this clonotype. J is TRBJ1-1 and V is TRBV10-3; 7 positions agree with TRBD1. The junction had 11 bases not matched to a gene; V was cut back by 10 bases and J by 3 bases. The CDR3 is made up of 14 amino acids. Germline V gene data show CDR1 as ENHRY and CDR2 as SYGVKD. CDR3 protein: CATKGQYSDTEAFF. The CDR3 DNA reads TGTGCCACCAAGGGACAGTATTCGGACACTGAAGCTTTCTTT.

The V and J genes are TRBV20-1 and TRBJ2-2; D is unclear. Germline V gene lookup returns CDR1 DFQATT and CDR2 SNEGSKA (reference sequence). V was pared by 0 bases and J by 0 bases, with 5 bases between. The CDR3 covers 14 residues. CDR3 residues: CSARDHANTGELFF. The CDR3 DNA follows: TGCAGTGCTAGAGATCATGCGAACACCGGGGAGCTGTTTTTT.

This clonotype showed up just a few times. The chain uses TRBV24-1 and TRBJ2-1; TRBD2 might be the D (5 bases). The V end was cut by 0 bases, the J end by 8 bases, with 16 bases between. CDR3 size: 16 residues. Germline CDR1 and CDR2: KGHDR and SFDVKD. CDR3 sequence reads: CATSDLRGRGTDEQFF. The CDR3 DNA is TGTGCCACCAGTGATTTGCGAGGGAGAGGCACTGATGAGCAGTTCTTC.

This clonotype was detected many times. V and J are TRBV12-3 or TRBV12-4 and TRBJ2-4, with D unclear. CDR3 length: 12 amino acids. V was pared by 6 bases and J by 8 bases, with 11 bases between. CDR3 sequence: CASRPEGDIQYF. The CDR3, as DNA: TGTGCCAGCAGACCCGAAGGTGACATTCAGTACTTC.

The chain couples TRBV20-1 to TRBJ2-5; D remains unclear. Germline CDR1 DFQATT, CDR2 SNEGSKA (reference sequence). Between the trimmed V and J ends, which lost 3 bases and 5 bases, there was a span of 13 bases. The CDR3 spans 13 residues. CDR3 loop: CSASTPRFETQYF. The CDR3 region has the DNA TGCAGTGCTAGCACCCCCAGGTTCGAGACCCAGTACTTC.

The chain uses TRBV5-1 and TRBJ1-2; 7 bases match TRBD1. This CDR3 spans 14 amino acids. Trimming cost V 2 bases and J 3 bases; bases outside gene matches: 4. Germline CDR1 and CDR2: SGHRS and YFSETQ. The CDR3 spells CASSFRGQYYGYTF. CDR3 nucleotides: TGCGCCAGCAGCTTTCGGGGACAGTACTATGGCTACACCTTC. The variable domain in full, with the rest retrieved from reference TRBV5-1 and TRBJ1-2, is KAGVTQTPRYLIKTRGQQVTLSCSPISGHRSVSWYQQTPGQGLQFLFEYFSETQRNKGNFPGRFSGRQFSNSRSEMNVSTLELGDSALYLCASSFRGQYYGYTFGSGTRLTVV.

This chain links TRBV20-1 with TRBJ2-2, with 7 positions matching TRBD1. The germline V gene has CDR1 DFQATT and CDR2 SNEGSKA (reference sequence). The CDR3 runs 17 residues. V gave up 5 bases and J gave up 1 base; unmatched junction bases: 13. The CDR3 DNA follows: TGCAGTGCTTCCGGGACAGAAGGCCGGATGAACACCGGGGAGCTGTTTTTT. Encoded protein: CSASGTEGRMNTGELFF.

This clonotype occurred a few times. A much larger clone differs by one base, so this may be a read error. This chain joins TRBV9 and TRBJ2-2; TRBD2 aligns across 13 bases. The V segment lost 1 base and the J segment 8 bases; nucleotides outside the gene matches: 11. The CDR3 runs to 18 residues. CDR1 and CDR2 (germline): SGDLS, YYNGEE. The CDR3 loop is CASSVYQRTSGSRGELFF. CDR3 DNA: TGTGCCAGCAGCGTATACCAAAGGACTAGCGGGAGTCGGGGGGAGCTGTTTTTT.

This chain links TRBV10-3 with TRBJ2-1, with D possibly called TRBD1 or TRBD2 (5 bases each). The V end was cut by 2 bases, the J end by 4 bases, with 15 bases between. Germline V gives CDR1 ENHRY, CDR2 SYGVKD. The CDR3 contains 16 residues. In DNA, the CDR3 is TGTGCCATCAGTGAGGGGGCGGGCCGAATTTACAATGAGCAGTTCTTC. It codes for CAISEGAGRIYNEQFF.

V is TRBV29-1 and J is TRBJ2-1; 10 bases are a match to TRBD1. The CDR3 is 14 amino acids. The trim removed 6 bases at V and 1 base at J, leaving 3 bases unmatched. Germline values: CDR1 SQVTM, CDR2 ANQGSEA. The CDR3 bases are TGCAGCGTCCGACAGGGGGCATCCTACAATGAGCAGTTCTTC. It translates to CSVRQGASYNEQFF.

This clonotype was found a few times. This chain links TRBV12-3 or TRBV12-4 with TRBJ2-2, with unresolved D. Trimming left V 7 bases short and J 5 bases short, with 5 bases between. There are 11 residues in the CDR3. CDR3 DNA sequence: TGTGCCAGCATCCAGACCGGGGAGCTGTTTTTT. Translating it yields CASIQTGELFF.

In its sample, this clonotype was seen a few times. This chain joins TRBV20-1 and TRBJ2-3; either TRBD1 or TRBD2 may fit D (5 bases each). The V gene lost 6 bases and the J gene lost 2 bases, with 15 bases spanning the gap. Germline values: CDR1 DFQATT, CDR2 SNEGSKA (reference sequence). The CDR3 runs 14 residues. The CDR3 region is CSARAHGTTDTQYF. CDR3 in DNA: TGCAGTGCCCGGGCCCATGGGACCACAGATACGCAGTATTTT.

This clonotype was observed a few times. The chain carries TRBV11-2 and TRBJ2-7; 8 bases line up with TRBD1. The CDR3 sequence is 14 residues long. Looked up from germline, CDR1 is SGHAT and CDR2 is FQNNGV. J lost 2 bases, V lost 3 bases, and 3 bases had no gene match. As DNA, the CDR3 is TGTGCCAGCAGCTTCAGACAGGGGCCCTACGAGCAGTACTTC. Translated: CASSFRQGPYEQYF.

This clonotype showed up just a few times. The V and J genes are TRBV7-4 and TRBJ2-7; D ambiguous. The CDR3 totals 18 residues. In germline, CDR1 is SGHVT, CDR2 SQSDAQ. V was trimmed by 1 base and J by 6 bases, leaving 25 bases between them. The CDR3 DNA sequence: TGTGCCAGCAGCTTAGACTTAACAAGTAGACTTCCTACCTCCGAGCAGTACGTC. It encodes CASSLDLTSRLPTSEQYV.

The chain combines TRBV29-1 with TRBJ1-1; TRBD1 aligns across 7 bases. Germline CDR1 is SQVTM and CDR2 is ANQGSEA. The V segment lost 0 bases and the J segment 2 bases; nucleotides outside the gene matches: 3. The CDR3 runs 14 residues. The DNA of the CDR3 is TGCAGCGTTGAAGAGAGGGACAGAAACACTGAAGCTTTCTTT. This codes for CSVEERDRNTEAFF.

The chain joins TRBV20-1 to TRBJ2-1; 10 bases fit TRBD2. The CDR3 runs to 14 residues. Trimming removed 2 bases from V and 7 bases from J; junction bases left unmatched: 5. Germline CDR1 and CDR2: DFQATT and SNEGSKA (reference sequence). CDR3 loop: CSARRLAGANEQFF. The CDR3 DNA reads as TGCAGTGCTAGAAGGCTAGCGGGAGCTAATGAGCAGTTCTTC.